This T cell receptor (beta chain) was documented in a study of cytomegalovirus exposure and HLA in healthy donors. Trimming shortened V by 5 bases and J by 5 bases, and 15 bases separated the two germline ends. CDR3 length: 15 residues. Per germline, CDR1 SGHTA and CDR2 FQGTGA. Profiling relied on immunoSEQ multiplex PCR, and the TCRdb table lists in-frame clones only, not all of them. Among about 190,000 clones listed, around four fifths were seen once. The donors were part of the validation cohort, which consisted of more than 90 subjects and was separate from the first cohort of around 620 subjects.

This TCR was recovered from a man between 18 and 35 years old in good health and CMV-seropositive. The chain is built from TRBV7-3 and TRBJ1-4; D is possibly TRBD1 (6 bases). Input material: PBMCs. CDR3 nucleotides: TGTGCCAGCAGCCCCGGGACAAACTCCAATGAAAAACTGTTTTTT. This encodes CASSPGTNSNEKLFF.